The 23 T cell receptor beta chains presented below share a single source sample, sequenced in a study of CD8+ T cells in alopecia areata. cDNA serving as the sequencing template came from extracted, reverse transcribed RNA. Repertoires were generated with immunoSEQ multiplex PCR, while TCRdb's copy carries only in-frame clones and drops some. This sample has some 150,000 clones, with 70% to 90% found just once. Treatment: oral pan-JAK inhibitor, 5-10 mg twice daily. The starting material was CD8+ T cells sorted from blood, obtained at week 4, from a patient treated with tofacitinib. The receptors originated from a human donor with alopecia areata.

The chain has TRBV7-9 and TRBJ1-6; D is perhaps TRBD1 (5 bases). Trimming removed 6 bases from V and 8 bases from J, with 14 bases in between. There are 14 residues in the CDR3. Per the germline V gene, CDR1 is SEHNR and CDR2 is FQNEAQ (reference sequence). The CDR3 region has the DNA TGTGCCAGCAGACCTGGCGGGGCAGATTCACCCCTCCACTTT. Its protein product is CASRPGGADSPLHF.

The chain couples TRBV7-6 to TRBJ1-1, with a possible D match to TRBD1 (5 bases). The CDR3 contains 14 residues. Trimming shortened V by 0 bases and J by 1 base, and 6 bases separated the two germline ends. CDR1 and CDR2 from the germline V gene are SGHVS and FNYEAQ. The CDR3 coding sequence is TGTGCCAGCAGCTTAGCCCAGGGGAACACTGAAGCTTTCTTT. Translated, it gives CASSLAQGNTEAFF.

The chain combines TRBV6-5 with TRBJ2-3; the D is unclear. The CDR3 is 13 amino acids. Between the trimmed V and J ends, which lost 2 bases and 2 bases, there was a span of 5 bases. Per the germline V gene, CDR1 is MNHEY and CDR2 is SVGAGI. For the CDR3, the DNA is TGTGCCAGCAGTTACCTGGACACAGATACGCAGTATTTT. Protein sequence: CASSYLDTDTQYF.

The genes are TRBV5-1 and TRBJ1-5, with TRBD1 matching over 7 bases. Germline V gene sequence: CDR1 SGHRS, CDR2 YFSETQ. The ends lost 4 bases at V and 0 bases at J; junction bases unmatched: 1. The CDR3 has 14 amino acids. The CDR3 DNA reads as TGCGCCAGCAGCACAGGGGATAGCAATCAGCCCCAGCATTTT. Translation: CASSTGDSNQPQHF.

This rearrangement joins TRBV7-9 to TRBJ1-2; a possible D gene is TRBD1 (6 bases). The V end lost 4 bases, the J end lost 10 bases, and 19 bases lay between the germline ends. This CDR3 is built from 14 residues. Germline CDR1 and CDR2: SEHNR and FQNEAQ (reference sequence). The CDR3, as DNA: TGTGCCAGCAGCTCAACGGGGGGCGACGGGACCTACACCTTC. It yields the protein CASSSTGGDGTYTF.

This chain connects TRBV20-1 to TRBJ2-7; D is unclear. Looked up from germline, CDR1 is DFQATT and CDR2 is SNEGSKA (reference sequence). CDR3 size: 10 residues. Trimming took 3 bases from V and 7 from J, leaving 7 bases between them. DNA of the CDR3: TGCAGTGCTAGTTTTGGGGAGCAGTACTTC. Encoded protein: CSASFGEQYF.

V is TRBV10-2 and J is TRBJ1-4, with unresolved D. The V end was cut by 6 bases, the J end by 6 bases, with 11 bases between. The CDR3 is made up of 13 amino acids. Germline CDR1 and CDR2: WSHSY and SAAADI. The CDR3: CASREGGDEKLFF. The CDR3 DNA follows: TGCGCCAGCAGAGAGGGCGGGGATGAAAAACTGTTTTTT.

V and J are TRBV29-1 and TRBJ2-6; TRBD1 matches 9 bases. Trimming cost V 4 bases and J 3 bases; bases outside gene matches: 10. The CDR3 length is 17 residues. Germline V lookup: CDR1 SQVTM, CDR2 ANQGSEA. The DNA of the CDR3 is TGCAGCGTTGGGGACAGGGAAAAAGTCGGTGGGGCCAACGTCCTGACTTTC. It translates to CSVGDREKVGGANVLTF. Based on the CDR3 plus reference TRBV29-1 and TRBJ2-6, the full variable domain is SAVISQKPSRDICQRGTSLTIQCQVDSQVTMMFWYRQQPGQSLTLIATANQGSEATYESGFVIDKFPISRPNLTFSTLTVSNMSPEDSSIYLCSVGDREKVGGANVLTFGAGSRLTVL.

The J gene is TRBJ2-1, the V gene TRBV10-1; a possible D gene is TRBD1 (5 bases). The CDR3 is 16 amino acids. CDR1 is WNHNN and CDR2 is SYGVQD in the germline V gene (reference sequence). Trimming stripped 4 bases from V and 3 bases from J, with 16 bases between. The CDR3 loop reads CASSGWGSLGYNEQFF. CDR3 nucleotides: TGCGCCAGCAGTGGTTGGGGCTCCCTGGGCTACAATGAGCAGTTCTTC.

The rearrangement uses TRBV19 and TRBJ2-1; tentatively, D is TRBD1 (6 bases). With 3 bases removed from V and 9 bases from J, the gap between germline ends came to 18 bases. The germline gives CDR1 LNHDA, CDR2 SQIVND (reference sequence). The CDR3 covers 15 residues. CDR3 in amino acids: CASSIFTTGSSEQFF. The CDR3 DNA follows: TGTGCCAGTAGTATTTTCACAACAGGGTCCAGTGAGCAGTTCTTC.

The chain is built from TRBV11-2 and TRBJ2-7, with D tentatively TRBD1 or TRBD2 (6 bases each). CDR1 is SGHAT, CDR2 FQNNGV, per germline. Trimming cost V 10 bases and J 0 bases, with 10 bases left between them. CDR3 length: 12 amino acids. The CDR3 here is CATGGGSYEQYF. The CDR3 DNA sequence: TGTGCCACCGGAGGGGGCTCCTACGAGCAGTACTTC. Combining the CDR3 with reference TRBV11-2 and TRBJ2-7 gives the whole variable domain EAGVAQSPRYKIIEKRQSVAFWCNPISGHATLYWYQQILGQGPKLLIQFQNNGVVDDSQLPKDRFSAERLKGVDSTLKIQPAKLEDSAVYLCATGGGSYEQYFGPGTRLTVT.

The chain is built from TRBV30 and TRBJ2-7; D may be TRBD2 (6 bases). CDR3 length: 16 amino acids. The germline V and J ends were trimmed by 0 bases and 2 bases, with 17 bases remaining between them. Germline V gene data show CDR1 as GTSNPN and CDR2 as SVGIG (reference sequence). The CDR3 DNA is TGTGCCTGGAGTGTACGCGGGCGGGGCGACCCCTACGAGCAGTACTTC. Its protein product is CAWSVRGRGDPYEQYF.

The chain joins TRBV7-6 to TRBJ2-3; D unclear. CDR3 length: 13 amino acids. Trimming left V 1 base short and J 5 bases short, with 7 bases between. Germline lookup yields CDR1 SGHVS and CDR2 FNYEAQ. The CDR3 DNA follows: TGTGCCAGCAGCTTAGAGATCGTAGATACGCAGTATTTT. Translating it yields CASSLEIVDTQYF.

This clone showed up just a few times. This sequence joins TRBV7-9 and TRBJ1-2; a possible D gene is TRBD1 (6 bases). Looked up from germline, CDR1 is SEHNR and CDR2 is FQNEAQ (reference sequence). The V end lost 7 bases, the J end lost 2 bases, and 23 bases lay between the germline ends. The CDR3 extends over 17 amino acids. The CDR3 protein is CASTAAGTHGVNYGYTF. DNA of the CDR3: TGTGCCAGCACCGCCGCCGGGACACACGGCGTCAACTATGGCTACACCTTC.

The rearrangement uses TRBV28 and TRBJ2-1, with no clear D. Germline assignment: CDR1 MDHEN and CDR2 SYDVKM. V was shortened by 1 base and J by 6 bases, with 10 bases between the two germline ends. The CDR3 sequence is 14 residues long. CDR3 in DNA: TGTGCCAGCAGTTTATTGGTCTCTAGCAATGAGCAGTTCTTC. Its protein product is CASSLLVSSNEQFF.

The chain joins TRBV9 to TRBJ2-5; perhaps D is TRBD1 or TRBD2 (5 bases each). Germline values: CDR1 SGDLS, CDR2 YYNGEE. This CDR3 region has 17 residues. V lost 4 bases and J lost 2, with 21 bases in between. The CDR3 loop is CASSRNPTEGYQETQYF. CDR3 sequence (DNA): TGTGCCAGCAGCCGAAATCCGACAGAGGGGTATCAAGAGACCCAGTACTTC.

This clone was seen a handful of times. The chain uses TRBV29-1 and TRBJ2-2; tentatively, D is TRBD2 (6 bases). The CDR3 has 15 residues. Trimming took off 1 base at V and 0 bases at J, with 9 bases between the two ends. Germline CDR1 and CDR2: SQVTM and ANQGSEA. Written as DNA, the CDR3 is TGCAGCGTTGAAGTGGGGGGTGCGAACACCGGGGAGCTGTTTTTT. As protein: CSVEVGGANTGELFF.

This clone came up once. The V and J genes are TRBV29-1 and TRBJ1-1; D gene unclear. The CDR3 is 14 amino acids. V lost 3 bases and J 3 bases, leaving 14 bases between the germline ends. The germline V gene has CDR1 SQVTM and CDR2 ANQGSEA. The CDR3 DNA follows: TGCAGCGTTGAGGGAGCGGTGGGCTACACTGAAGCTTTCTTT. This codes for CSVEGAVGYTEAFF.

This chain joins TRBV5-1 and TRBJ2-7; 9 bases line up with TRBD1. V dropped 3 bases and J dropped 4; count of bases not matched to a gene: 8. Germline V CDR1 and CDR2: SGHRS, YFSETQ. There are 15 residues in the CDR3. This chain's CDR3 is CASSSLPGQGYEQYF. The CDR3 nucleotides read TGCGCCAGCAGCTCCCTACCGGGACAGGGATACGAGCAGTACTTC.

The chain is built from TRBV11-2 and TRBJ2-3; D is perhaps TRBD2 (5 bases). This CDR3 is built from 16 residues. Per germline, CDR1 SGHAT and CDR2 FQNNGV. V was trimmed by 5 bases and J by 2 bases, leaving 17 bases between them. The CDR3 here is CASSGTLGEITDTQYF. CDR3 coding DNA: TGTGCCAGCAGCGGAACCCTCGGGGAGATCACAGATACGCAGTATTTT.

The chain joins TRBV4-1 to TRBJ2-2, with 8 bases aligning to TRBD1. The ends lost 2 bases at V and 4 bases at J; junction bases unmatched: 6. The germline CDR1 and CDR2 sequences are MGHRA and YSYEKL. The CDR3 loop spans 16 amino acids. CDR3 nucleotides: TGCGCCAGCAGCCAATTAGGACAGGGCGGCACCGGGGAGCTGTTTTTT. Its protein is CASSQLGQGGTGELFF.

The CDR3 region has the DNA TGTGCCAGCAGTGAATCGGGGGTCCTAGGTTCGGAGACCCAGTACTTC. Translated: CASSESGVLGSETQYF. The chain links TRBV25-1 to TRBJ2-5; possible D gene TRBD2, 6 bases. Between the trimmed V and J ends, which lost 1 base and 5 bases, there was a span of 17 bases. Germline CDR1 reads MGHDK; CDR2 reads SYGVNS. The CDR3 runs 16 residues.

The gene calls are TRBV27 and TRBJ2-7; 8 positions match TRBD2. Germline values: CDR1 MNHEY, CDR2 SMNVEV (reference sequence). V shed 7 bases, J shed 0 bases, and the junction held 11 bases outside the gene matches. The CDR3 spans 16 residues. CDR3 DNA: TGTGCCAGCACCCTGTCAGCGGGGGATAGCTCCTACGAGCAGTACTTC. Translated: CASTLSAGDSSYEQYF.